This T cell receptor beta chain was captured in a study of T cell responses to AZD1222 COVID-19 vaccine. Notes on the study in general: White British people made up most donors, females outnumbered males, and clonal diversity was possibly underestimated. The number of AZD1222 recipients seropositive at baseline was only 6 or 7.

As concerns this clone: Its target is unknown.

Sequencing used immunoSEQ multiplex PCR; TCRdb keeps in-frame clones, though not all of them. The sample has about 170,000 clones; approximately 91% are singletons. The clonotype comes from an adult in good health. The sequenced sample was peripheral blood, obtained on day 0 of AZD1222 vaccination.

This CDR3 is CASSYPRVTGSGANVLTF. In DNA, the CDR3 is TGTGCCAGCAGCTACCCCCGGGTCACTGGCTCTGGGGCCAACGTCCTGACTTTC. The chain joins TRBV2 to TRBJ2-6; D is undetermined. Trimming stripped 6 bases from V and 0 bases from J, with 18 bases between. Germline CDR1 SNHLY, CDR2 FYNNEI. CDR3 length equals 18 residues.